The 9 T cell receptor beta chains presented below share a single source sample, sequenced in a study of blood T cell repertoires in COVID-19. Profiled with immunoSEQ multiplex PCR; TCRdb holds only in-frame clones, not every one. Counted here are approximately 350,000 clones, approximately 86% occurring once; the ten biggest clones make up 7.1%. Material: peripheral blood. These receptors were collected from an older woman with COVID-19, enrolled during active disease.

This clone came up a few times. CDR3 sequence reads: CASRVNSRSYEQYF. The CDR3 DNA sequence: TGTGCCAGCAGGGTAAACTCTAGGTCTTATGAGCAGTACTTC. V gene TRBV6-5 combines with J gene TRBJ2-7; D not resolved. The CDR3 is 14 residues long. Germline V gene lookup returns CDR1 MNHEY and CDR2 SVGAGI. Between the trimmed V and J ends, which lost 6 bases and 7 bases, there was a span of 19 bases.

This clone has only one observation. V gene TRBV21-1 combines with J gene TRBJ1-4; the D call TRBD1 from the table was never checked on the DNA. TRBV21-1 is annotated as a pseudogene. CDR3 size: 15 residues. The CDR3 sequence is CASSTRQGPNEKLFF. CDR3 nucleotides: TGTGCCAGCAGCACCAGACAGGGACCTAATGAAAAACTGTTTTTT.

This clone was seen only once. This CDR3 is CASSPDRGSTDTQYF. Here the CDR3 DNA reads TGTGCCAGCAGCCCAGACAGGGGAAGCACAGATACGCAGTATTTT. The rearrangement uses TRBV7-3 and TRBJ2-3; 8 bases agree with TRBD1. The CDR3 has 15 amino acids. Germline V gene data show CDR1 as SGHTA and CDR2 as FQGTGA. J gave up 0 bases and V 5 bases, and 4 bases lay outside the gene matches.

The CDR3 nucleotides are TGTGCCAGCAGCTTAGAAAACAGGGGCGGCACTGAAGCTTTCTTT. Encoded protein: CASSLENRGGTEAFF. V and J are TRBV7-9 and TRBJ1-1; 7 nucleotides line up with TRBD1. CDR3 size: 15 residues. J was trimmed by 4 bases and V by 1 base; bases with no gene match: 6. CDR1 and CDR2 (germline): SEHNR, FQNEAQ (reference sequence).

The chain is built from TRBV5-1 and TRBJ2-5; D remains unclear. Germline loops: CDR1 SGHRS, CDR2 YFSETQ. Trimming removed 2 bases at V and 0 bases at J, with 8 bases between. There are 14 residues in the CDR3. In nucleotides, the CDR3 is TGCGCCAGCAGCTTAGTAACAGACCAAGAGACCCAGTACTTC. It translates to CASSLVTDQETQYF.

This clone was counted a few times. The gene calls are TRBV9 and TRBJ2-2; 8 bases are shared with TRBD1. CDR1 SGDLS and CDR2 YYNGEE come from the germline V gene. The CDR3 is 17 residues long. The V and J ends lost 3 bases and 6 bases, in that order; junction bases with no gene match: 13. CDR3 coding DNA: TGTGCCAGCAGCGCCTCCAAACAGGGGGTCGTCGCCGGGGAGCTGTTTTTT. Translating it yields CASSASKQGVVAGELFF.

The CDR3 reads CASSLVRDGEQYF. In DNA form, the CDR3 reads TGTGCCAGCAGCTTAGTGAGGGATGGCGAGCAGTACTTC. V is TRBV11-2 and J is TRBJ2-7, with D possibly TRBD2 on 5 matching bases. From germline, CDR1 is SGHAT and CDR2 FQNNGV. Trimming shortened V by 1 base and J by 6 bases, and 10 bases separated the two germline ends. The CDR3 length is 13 residues.

V is TRBV5-1 and J is TRBJ1-2; 9 bases are a match to TRBD1. This CDR3 comprises 16 residues. From germline, CDR1 is SGHRS and CDR2 YFSETQ. J was trimmed by 2 bases and V by 4 bases; bases with no gene match: 9. The CDR3 reads CASSPGTGYPNYGYTF. The CDR3 DNA sequence: TGCGCCAGCAGCCCGGGGACAGGGTACCCAAACTATGGCTACACCTTC.

The chain carries TRBV7-3 and TRBJ2-5; 10 bases are a match to TRBD1. CDR1 and CDR2 from the germline V gene are SGHTA and FQGTGA. There are 15 residues in the CDR3. The V gene end was trimmed by 6 bases and the J gene end by 5 bases; junction bases not matched to a gene: 9. Here the CDR3 DNA reads TGTGCCAGCAGGACCGGGACAGGGGCGGTTGAGACCCAGTACTTC. It translates to CASRTGTGAVETQYF.